This T cell receptor (beta chain) derives from a study of blood T cell repertoires in COVID-19. Study as a whole: The samples span acute and convalescent COVID-19 from the United States, Italy and Spain.

TCRdb's table, derived via immunoSEQ multiplex PCR, lists solely in-frame clones and lacks some. In the table there are roughly 300,000 clones, 70% to 90% of which are singletons. Sequenced material: PBMCs or T cells enriched from blood (not recorded which). The origin of this receptor is a woman between 40 and 50 years old with acute COVID-19.

The chain's CDR3 is CASRPPGTGYNEQFF. CDR3 DNA sequence: TGCGCCAGCAGGCCACCCGGGACAGGGTACAATGAGCAGTTCTTC. The chain employs TRBV5-1 and TRBJ2-1, with TRBD1 matching 9 bases. The CDR3 has 15 amino acids. V trimming: 5 bases; J trimming: 4 bases; junction bases outside the gene matches: 7. Germline assignment: CDR1 SGHRS and CDR2 YFSETQ.